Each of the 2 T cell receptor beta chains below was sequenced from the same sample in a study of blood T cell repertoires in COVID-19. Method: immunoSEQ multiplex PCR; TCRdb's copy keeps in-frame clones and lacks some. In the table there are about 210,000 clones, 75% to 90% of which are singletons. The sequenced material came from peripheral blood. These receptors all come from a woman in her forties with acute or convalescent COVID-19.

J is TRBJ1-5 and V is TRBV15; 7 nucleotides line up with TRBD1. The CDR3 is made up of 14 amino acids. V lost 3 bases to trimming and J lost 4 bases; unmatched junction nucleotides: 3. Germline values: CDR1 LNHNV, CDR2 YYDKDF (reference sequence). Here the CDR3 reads CATSRRQGNQPQHF. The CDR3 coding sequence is TGTGCCACCAGCAGGCGACAGGGTAATCAGCCCCAGCATTTT.

CDR3 DNA sequence: TGTGCCAGCAGTTTCGGAGCACGTGGCTACACCTTC. Amino acid sequence: CASSFGARGYTF. The chain employs TRBV12-3 or TRBV12-4 and TRBJ1-2; D is unresolved. This CDR3 spans 12 amino acids. Trimming removed 3 bases from V and 7 bases from J, with 9 bases in between.